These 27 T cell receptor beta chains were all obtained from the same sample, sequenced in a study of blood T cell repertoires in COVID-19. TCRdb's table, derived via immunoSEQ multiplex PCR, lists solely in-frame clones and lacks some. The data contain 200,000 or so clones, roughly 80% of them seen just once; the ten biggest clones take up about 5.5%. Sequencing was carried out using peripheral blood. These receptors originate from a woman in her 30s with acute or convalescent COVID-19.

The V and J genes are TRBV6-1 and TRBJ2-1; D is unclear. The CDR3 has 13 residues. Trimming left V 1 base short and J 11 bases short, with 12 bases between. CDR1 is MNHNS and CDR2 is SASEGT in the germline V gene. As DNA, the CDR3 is TGTGCCAGCAGTGAAGTTTTGGCGGCGAAGCAGTTCTTC. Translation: CASSEVLAAKQFF.

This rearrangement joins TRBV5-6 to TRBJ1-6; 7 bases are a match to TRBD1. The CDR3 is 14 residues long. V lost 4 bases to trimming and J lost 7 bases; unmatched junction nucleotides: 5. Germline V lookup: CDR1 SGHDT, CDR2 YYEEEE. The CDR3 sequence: CASSGGQLNSPLHF. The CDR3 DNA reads TGTGCCAGCAGCGGGGGACAGTTAAATTCACCCCTCCACTTT.

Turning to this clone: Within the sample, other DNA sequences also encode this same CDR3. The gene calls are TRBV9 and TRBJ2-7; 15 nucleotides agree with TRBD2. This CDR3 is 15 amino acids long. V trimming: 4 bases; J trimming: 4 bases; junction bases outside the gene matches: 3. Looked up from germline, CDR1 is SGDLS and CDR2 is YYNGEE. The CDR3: CASSPGLAGGYEQYF. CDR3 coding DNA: TGTGCCAGCAGCCCGGGACTAGCGGGAGGTTACGAGCAGTACTTC. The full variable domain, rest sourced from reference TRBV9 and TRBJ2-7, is DSGVTQTPKHLITATGQRVTLRCSPRSGDLSVYWYQQSLDQGLQFLIQYYNGEERAKGNILERFSAQQFPDLHSELNLSSLELGDSALYFCASSPGLAGGYEQYFGPGTRLTVT.

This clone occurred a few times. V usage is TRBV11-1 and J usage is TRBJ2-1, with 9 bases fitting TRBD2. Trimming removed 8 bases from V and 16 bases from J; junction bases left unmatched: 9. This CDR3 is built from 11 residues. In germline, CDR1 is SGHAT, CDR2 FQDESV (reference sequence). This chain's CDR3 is CASARGGGVFF. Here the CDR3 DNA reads TGTGCCAGCGCCCGCGGGGGGGGCGTCTTCTTC. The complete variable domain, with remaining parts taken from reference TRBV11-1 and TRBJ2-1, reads EAEVAQSPRYKITEKSQAVAFWCDPISGHATLYWYRQILGQGPELLVQFQDESVVDDSQLPKDRFSAERLKGVDSTLKIQPAELGDSAMYLCASARGGGVFFGPGTRLTVL.

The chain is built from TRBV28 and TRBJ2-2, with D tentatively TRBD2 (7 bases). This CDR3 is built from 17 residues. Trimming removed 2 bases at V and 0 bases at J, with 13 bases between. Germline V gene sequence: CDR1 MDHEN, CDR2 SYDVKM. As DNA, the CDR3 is TGTGCCAGCAGTTTAGGGGAGGGGGGACCGAACACCGGGGAGCTGTTTTTT. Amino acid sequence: CASSLGEGGPNTGELFF.

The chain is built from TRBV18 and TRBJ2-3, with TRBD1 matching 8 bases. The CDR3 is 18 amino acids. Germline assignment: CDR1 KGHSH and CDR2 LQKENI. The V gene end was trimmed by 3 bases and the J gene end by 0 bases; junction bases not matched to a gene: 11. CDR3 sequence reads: CASSPSYGTGVSTDTQYF. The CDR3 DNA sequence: TGTGCCAGCTCACCCTCTTACGGGACAGGAGTAAGCACAGATACGCAGTATTTT.

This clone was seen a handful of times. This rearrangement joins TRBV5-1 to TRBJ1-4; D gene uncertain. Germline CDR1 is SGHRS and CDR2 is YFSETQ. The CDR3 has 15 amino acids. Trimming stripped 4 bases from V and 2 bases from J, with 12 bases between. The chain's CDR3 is CASSRTGMTNEKLFF. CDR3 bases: TGCGCCAGCAGCCGGACGGGGATGACTAATGAAAAACTGTTTTTT.

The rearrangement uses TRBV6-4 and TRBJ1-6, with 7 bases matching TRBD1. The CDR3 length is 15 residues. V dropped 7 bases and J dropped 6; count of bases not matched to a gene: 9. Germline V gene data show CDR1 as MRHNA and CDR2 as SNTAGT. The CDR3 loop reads CASTTRGTVNSPLHF. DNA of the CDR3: TGTGCCAGCACCACCAGGGGGACCGTTAATTCACCCCTCCACTTT.

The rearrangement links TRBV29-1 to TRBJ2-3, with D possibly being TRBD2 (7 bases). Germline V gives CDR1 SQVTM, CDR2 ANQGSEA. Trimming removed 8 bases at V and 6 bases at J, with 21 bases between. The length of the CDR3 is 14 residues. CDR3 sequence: CSPTLRGASDTQYF. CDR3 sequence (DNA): TGCAGCCCAACCCTTCGGGGGGCGTCTGATACGCAGTATTTT.

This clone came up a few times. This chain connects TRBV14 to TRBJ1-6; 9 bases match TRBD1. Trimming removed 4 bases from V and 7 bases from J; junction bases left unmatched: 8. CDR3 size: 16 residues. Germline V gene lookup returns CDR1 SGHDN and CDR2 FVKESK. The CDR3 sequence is CASSPTGGIANSPLHF. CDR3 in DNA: TGTGCCAGCAGCCCGACAGGGGGGATCGCGAATTCACCCCTCCACTTT.

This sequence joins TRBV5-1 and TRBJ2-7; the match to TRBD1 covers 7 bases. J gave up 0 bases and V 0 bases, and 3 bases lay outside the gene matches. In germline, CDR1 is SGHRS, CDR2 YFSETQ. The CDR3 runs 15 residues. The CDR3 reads CASSLGQGYSYEQYF. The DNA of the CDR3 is TGCGCCAGCAGCTTGGGACAGGGCTACTCCTACGAGCAGTACTTC.

Here the CDR3 DNA reads TGTGCCAGCAGCTTTCGCACTAGCGGCCCTCAAGAGACCCAGTACTTC. Residues: CASSFRTSGPQETQYF. The chain joins TRBV7-2 to TRBJ2-5, with TRBD2 matching 8 bases. Germline-derived CDR1 and CDR2 are SGHTA and FQGNSA. The length of the CDR3 is 16 residues. The trim removed 3 bases at V and 2 bases at J, leaving 8 bases unmatched. Variable domain in full (rest from reference TRBV7-2 and TRBJ2-5): GAGVSQSPSNKVTEKGKDVELRCDPISGHTALYWYRQSLGQGLEFLIYFQGNSAPDKSGLPSDRFSAERTGGSVSTLTIQRTQQEDSAVYLCASSFRTSGPQETQYFGPGTRLLVL.

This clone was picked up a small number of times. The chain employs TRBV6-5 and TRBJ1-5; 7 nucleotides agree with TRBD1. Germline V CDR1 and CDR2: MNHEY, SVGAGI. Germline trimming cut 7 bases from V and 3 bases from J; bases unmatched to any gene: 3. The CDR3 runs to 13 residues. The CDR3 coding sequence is TGTGCCAGCACCGGGACAGTCAATCAGCCCCAGCATTTT. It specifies CASTGTVNQPQHF.

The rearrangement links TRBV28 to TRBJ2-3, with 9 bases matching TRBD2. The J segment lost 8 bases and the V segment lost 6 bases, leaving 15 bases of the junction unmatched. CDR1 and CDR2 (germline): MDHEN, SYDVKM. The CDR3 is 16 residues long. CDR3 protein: CASSPTPGLAEGTQYF. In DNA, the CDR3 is TGTGCCAGCAGCCCCACCCCGGGACTAGCTGAGGGTACGCAGTATTTT.

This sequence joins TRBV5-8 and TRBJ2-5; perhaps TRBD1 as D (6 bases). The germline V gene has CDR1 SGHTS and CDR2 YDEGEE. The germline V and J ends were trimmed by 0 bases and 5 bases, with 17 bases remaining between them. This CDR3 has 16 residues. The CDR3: CASSLEGDLKGETQYF. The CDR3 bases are TGTGCCAGCAGCTTGGAGGGGGACCTAAAAGGGGAGACCCAGTACTTC.

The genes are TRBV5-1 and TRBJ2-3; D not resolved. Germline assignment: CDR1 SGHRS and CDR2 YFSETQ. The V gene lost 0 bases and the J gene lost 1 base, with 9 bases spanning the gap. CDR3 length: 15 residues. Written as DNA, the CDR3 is TGCGCCAGCAGCTTGGGGAGCACTCGCACAGATACGCAGTATTTT. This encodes CASSLGSTRTDTQYF.

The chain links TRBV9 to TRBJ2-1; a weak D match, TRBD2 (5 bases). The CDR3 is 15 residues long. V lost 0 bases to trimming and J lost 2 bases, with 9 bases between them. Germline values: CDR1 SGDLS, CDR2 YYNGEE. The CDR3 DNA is TGTGCCAGCAGCGTAGGGTCGGGGACCTACAATGAGCAGTTCTTC. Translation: CASSVGSGTYNEQFF.

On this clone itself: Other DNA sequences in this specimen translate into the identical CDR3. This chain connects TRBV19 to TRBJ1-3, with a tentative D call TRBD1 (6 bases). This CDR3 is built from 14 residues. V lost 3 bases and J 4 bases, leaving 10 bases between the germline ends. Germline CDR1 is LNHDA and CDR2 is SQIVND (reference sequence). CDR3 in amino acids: CASSISGTGNTIYF. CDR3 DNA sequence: TGTGCCAGTAGTATCTCCGGGACAGGAAACACCATATATTTT.

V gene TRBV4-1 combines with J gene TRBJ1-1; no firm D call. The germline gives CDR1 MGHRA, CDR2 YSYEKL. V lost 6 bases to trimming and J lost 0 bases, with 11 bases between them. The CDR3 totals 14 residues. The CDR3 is CASSPQEMNTEAFF. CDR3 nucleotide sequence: TGCGCCAGCAGTCCCCAAGAGATGAACACTGAAGCTTTCTTT.

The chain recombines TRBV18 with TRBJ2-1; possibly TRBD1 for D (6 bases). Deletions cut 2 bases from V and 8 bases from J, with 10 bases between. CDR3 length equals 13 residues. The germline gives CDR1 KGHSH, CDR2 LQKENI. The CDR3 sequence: CASSPVQGYEQFF. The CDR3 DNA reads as TGTGCCAGCTCACCAGTACAGGGTTATGAGCAGTTCTTC.

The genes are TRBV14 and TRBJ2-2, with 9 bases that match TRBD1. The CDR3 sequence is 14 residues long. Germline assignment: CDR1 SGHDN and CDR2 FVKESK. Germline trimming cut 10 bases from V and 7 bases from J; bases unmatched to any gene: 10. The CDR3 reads CATSPTGGSGELFF. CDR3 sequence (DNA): TGTGCCACCTCTCCGACAGGGGGGAGCGGGGAGCTGTTTTTT.

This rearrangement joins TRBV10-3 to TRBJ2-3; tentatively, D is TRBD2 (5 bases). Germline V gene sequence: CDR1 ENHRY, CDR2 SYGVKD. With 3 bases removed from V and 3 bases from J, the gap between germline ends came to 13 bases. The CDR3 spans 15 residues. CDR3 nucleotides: TGTGCCATCAGTGATGGTGGGCGGGCTACAGATACGCAGTATTTT. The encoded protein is CAISDGGRATDTQYF.

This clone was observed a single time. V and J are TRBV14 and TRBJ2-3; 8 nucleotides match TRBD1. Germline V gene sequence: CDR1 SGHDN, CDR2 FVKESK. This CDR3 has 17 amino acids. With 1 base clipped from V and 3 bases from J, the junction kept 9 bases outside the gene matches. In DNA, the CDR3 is TGTGCCAGCAGCCAAGCCGGGACAGGACTCACTACAGATACGCAGTATTTT. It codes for CASSQAGTGLTTDTQYF.

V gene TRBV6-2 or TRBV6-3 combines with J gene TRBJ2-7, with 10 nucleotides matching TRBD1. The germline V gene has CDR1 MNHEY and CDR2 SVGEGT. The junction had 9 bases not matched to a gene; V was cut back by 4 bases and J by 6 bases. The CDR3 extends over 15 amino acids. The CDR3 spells CASSLAGTGASEQYF. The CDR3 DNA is TGTGCCAGCAGTTTAGCCGGGACAGGGGCTAGCGAGCAGTACTTC.

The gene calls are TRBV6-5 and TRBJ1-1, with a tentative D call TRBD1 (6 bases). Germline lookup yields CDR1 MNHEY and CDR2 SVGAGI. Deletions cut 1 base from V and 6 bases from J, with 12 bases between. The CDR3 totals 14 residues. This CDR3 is CASSYFWGPAEAFF. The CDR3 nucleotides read TGTGCCAGCAGTTACTTTTGGGGGCCGGCTGAAGCTTTCTTT.

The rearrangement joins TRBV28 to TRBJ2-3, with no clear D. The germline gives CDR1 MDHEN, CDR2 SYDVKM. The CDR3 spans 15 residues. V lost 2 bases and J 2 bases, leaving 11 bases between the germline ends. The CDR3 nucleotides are TGTGCCAGCAGTTTAGATGCGGCGATCACAGATACGCAGTATTTT. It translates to CASSLDAAITDTQYF.

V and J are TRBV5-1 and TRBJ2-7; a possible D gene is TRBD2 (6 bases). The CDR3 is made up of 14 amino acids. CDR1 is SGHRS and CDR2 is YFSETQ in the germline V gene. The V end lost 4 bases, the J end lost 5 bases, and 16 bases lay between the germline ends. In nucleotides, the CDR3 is TGCGCCAGCAGCCTCCCGACTAGTTTCCACGAGCAGTACTTC. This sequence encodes CASSLPTSFHEQYF.